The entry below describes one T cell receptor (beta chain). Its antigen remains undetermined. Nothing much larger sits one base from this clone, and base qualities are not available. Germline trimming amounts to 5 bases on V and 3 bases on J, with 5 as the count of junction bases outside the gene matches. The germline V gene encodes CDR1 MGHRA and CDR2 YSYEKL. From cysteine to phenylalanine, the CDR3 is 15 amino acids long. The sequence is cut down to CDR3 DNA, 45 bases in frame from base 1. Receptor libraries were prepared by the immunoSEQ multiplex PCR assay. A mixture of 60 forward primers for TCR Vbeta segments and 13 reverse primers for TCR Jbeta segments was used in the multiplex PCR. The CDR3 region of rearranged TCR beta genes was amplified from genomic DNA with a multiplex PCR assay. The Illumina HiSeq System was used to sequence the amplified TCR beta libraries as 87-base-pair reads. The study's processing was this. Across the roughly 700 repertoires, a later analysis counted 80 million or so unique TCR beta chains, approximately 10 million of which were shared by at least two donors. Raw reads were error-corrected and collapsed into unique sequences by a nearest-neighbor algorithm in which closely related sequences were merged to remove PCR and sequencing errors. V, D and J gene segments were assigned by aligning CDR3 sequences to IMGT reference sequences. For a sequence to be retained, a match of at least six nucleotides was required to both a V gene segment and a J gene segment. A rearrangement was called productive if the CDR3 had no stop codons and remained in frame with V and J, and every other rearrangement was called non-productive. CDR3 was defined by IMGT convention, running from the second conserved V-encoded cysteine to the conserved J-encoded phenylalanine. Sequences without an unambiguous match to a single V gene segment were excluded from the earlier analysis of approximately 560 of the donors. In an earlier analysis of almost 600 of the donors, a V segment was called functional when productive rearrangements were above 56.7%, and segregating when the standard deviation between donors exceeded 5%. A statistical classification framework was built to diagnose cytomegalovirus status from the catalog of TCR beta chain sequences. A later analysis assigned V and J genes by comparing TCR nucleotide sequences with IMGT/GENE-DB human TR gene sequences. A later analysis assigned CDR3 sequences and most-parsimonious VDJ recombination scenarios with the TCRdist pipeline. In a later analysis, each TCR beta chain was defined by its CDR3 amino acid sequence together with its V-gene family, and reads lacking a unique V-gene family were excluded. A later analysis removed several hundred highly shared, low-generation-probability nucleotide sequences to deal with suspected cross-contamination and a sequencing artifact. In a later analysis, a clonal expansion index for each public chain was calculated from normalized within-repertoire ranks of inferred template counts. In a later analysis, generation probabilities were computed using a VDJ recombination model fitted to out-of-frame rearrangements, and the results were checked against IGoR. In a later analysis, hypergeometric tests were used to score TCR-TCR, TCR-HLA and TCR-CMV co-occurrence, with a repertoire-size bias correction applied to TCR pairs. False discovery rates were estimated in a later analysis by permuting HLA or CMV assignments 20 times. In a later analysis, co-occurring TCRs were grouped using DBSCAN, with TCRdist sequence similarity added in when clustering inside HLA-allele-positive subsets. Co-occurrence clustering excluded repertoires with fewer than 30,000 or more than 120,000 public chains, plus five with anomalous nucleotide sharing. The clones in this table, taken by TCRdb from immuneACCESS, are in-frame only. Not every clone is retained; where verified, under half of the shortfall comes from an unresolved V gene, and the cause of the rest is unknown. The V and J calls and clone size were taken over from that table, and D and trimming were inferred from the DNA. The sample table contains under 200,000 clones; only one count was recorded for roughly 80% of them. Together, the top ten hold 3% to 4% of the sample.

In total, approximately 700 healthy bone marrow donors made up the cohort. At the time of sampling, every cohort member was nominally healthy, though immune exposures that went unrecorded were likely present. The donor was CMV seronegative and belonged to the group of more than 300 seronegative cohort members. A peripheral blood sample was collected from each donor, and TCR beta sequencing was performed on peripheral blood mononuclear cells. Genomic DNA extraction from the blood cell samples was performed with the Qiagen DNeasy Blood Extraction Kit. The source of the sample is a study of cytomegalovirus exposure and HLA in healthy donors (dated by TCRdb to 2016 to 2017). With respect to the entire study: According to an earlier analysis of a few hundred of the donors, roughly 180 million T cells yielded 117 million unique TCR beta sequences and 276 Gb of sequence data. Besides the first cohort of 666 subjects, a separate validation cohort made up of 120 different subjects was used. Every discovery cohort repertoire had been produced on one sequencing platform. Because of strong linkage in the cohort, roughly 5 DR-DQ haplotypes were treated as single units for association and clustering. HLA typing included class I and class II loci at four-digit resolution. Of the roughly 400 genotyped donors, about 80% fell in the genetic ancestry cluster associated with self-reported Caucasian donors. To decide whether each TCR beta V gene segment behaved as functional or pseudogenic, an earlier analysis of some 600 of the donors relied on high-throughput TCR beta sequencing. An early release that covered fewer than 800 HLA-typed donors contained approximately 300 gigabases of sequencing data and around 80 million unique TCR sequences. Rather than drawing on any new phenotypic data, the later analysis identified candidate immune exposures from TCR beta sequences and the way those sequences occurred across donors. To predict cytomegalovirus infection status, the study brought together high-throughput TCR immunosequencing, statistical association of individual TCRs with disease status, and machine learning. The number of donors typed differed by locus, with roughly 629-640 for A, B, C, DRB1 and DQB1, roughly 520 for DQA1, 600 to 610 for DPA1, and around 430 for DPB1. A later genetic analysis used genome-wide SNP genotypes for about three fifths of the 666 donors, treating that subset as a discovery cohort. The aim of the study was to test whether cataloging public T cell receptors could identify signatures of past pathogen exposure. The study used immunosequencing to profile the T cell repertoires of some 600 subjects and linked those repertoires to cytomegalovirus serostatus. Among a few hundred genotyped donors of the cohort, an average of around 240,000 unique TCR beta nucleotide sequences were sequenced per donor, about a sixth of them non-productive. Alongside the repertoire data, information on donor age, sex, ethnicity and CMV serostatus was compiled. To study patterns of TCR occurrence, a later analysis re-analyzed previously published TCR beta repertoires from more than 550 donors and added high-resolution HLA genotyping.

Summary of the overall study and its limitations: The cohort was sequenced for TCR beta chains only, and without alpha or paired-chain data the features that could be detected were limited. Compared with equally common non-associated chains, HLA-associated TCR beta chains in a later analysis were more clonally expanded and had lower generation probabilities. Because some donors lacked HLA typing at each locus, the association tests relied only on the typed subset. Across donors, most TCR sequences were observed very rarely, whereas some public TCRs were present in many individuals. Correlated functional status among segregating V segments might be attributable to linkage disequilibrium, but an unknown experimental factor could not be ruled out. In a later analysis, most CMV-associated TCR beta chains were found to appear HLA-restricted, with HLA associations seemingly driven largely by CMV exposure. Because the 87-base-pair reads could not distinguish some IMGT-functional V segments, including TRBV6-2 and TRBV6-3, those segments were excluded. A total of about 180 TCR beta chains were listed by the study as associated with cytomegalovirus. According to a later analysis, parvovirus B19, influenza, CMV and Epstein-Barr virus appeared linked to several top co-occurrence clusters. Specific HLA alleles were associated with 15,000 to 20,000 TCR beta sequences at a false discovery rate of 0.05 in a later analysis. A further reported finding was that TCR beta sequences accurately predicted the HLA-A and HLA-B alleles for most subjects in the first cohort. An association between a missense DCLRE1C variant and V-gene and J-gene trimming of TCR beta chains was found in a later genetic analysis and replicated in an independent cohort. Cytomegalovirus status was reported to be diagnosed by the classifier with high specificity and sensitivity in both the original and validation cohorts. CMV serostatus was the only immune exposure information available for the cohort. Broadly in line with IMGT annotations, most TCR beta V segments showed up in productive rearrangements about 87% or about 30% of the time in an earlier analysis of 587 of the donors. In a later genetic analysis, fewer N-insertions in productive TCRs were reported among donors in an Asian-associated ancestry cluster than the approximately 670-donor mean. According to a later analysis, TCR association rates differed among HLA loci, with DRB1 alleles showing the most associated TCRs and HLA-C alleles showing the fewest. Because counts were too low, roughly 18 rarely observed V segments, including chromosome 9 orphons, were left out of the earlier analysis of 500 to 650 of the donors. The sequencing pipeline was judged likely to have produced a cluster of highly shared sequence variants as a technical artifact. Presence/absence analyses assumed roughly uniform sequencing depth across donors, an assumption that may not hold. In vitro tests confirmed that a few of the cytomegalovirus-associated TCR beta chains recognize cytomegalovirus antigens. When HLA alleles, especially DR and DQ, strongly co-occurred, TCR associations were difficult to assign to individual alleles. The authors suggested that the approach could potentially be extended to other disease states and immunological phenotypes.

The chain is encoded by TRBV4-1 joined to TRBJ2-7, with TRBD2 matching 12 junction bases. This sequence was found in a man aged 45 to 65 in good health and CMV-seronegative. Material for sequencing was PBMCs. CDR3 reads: CASSILAGGLYEQYF. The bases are TGCGCCAGCAGCATACTAGCGGGGGGCCTCTACGAGCAGTACTTC.